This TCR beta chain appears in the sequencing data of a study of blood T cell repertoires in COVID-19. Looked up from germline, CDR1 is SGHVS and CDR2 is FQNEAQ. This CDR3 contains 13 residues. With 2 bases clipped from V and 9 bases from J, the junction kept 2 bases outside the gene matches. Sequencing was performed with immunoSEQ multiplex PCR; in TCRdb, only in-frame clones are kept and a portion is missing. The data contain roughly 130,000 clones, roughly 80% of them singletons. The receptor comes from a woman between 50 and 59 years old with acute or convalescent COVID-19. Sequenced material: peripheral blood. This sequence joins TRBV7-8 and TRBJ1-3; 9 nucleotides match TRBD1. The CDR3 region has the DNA TGTGCCAGCAGCTTACCGGGACAGGGCACCATATATTTT. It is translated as CASSLPGQGTIYF.